Given below is one T cell receptor (beta chain) in context. This entry is derived from a study of blood T cell repertoires in COVID-19. Assay: immunoSEQ multiplex PCR; the TCRdb copy retains only in-frame clones and omits some. Here the sample spans over 300,000 clones, almost 90% being singletons. The origin of this receptor is a man between 18 and 35 years old with active or convalescent COVID-19. Sequencing was performed on peripheral blood.

CDR3: CASSFEGLNEKLFF. The CDR3 coding sequence is TGTGCCAGCAGCTTCGAGGGTCTTAATGAAAAACTGTTTTTT. The gene calls are TRBV5-6 and TRBJ1-4; D ambiguous. In germline, CDR1 is SGHDT, CDR2 YYEEEE. V lost 2 bases and J lost 4, with 9 bases in between. This CDR3 is 14 amino acids long.